This section outlines one T cell receptor (beta chain) sequence together with its context. The antigen remains undetermined. The length of the CDR3 is 14 residues. From germline, CDR1 is SGDLS and CDR2 YYNGEE. V dropped 3 bases and J dropped 4 bases, with 10 bases sitting between them. This entry belongs to a study of Ad26.COV2.S vaccination and SARS-CoV-2 variants. Findings and caveats of the study: Analyses that measured TCR breadth and depth may have underestimated total T cell responses.

Some clones are missing from TCRdb's copy, which holds only in-frame ones; the method was immunoSEQ multiplex PCR. The sample shows some 350,000 clones, under 95% of them seen only once. The source of this sequence is a human donor who had recovered from COVID-19. Source: peripheral blood, taken after recovery from COVID-19. This chain connects TRBV9 to TRBJ1-4; no clear D gene. The CDR3 region has the DNA TGTGCCAGCAGCGCCCAAGAGTATAATGAAAAACTGTTTTTT. It encodes CASSAQEYNEKLFF.